A single sample is the source of the 12 T cell receptor beta chains below, sequenced in a study of T-cell memory formation after mild COVID-19. Via MiXCR, TCRdb re-called the 5' RACE reads, giving one row per CDR3 protein. This table holds 450,000 to 650,000 distinct CDR3 sequences, approximately 20% found once. Sequencing was performed on PBMCs or a T cell subset sorted from them (not recorded which). The receptors here all came from an adult woman who had mild COVID-19 (a few samples of this study predate the infection). Cell type and time point are not known.

This clonotype was counted a few times. The chain joins TRBV20-1 to TRBJ1-1; D is ambiguous. The germline V gene encodes CDR1 DFQATT and CDR2 SNEGSKA (reference sequence). The length of the CDR3 is 15 residues. V was clipped by 0 bases and J by 0 bases, with 11 bases between them. The CDR3 DNA follows: TGCAGTGCTAGAGAAAGGGCGGGTATGAACACTGAAGCTTTCTTT. Translation: CSARERAGMNTEAFF.

This clonotype was seen ten or more times. J is TRBJ2-1 and V is TRBV5-1, with 10 nucleotides matching TRBD2. The V and J ends lost 2 bases and 5 bases, in that order; junction bases with no gene match: 1. This CDR3 spans 14 amino acids. Germline CDR1 is SGHRS and CDR2 is YFSETQ. The CDR3 nucleotides read TGCGCCAGCAGCTTAGCGGGGGGGCACAATGAGCAGTTCTTC. Translated: CASSLAGGHNEQFF.

This clonotype occurred many times. The genes are TRBV24-1 and TRBJ2-5; TRBD1 matches 7 bases. Germline-derived CDR1 and CDR2 are KGHDR and SFDVKD. V gave up 3 bases and J gave up 2 bases; unmatched junction bases: 8. The CDR3 totals 16 residues. The DNA for the CDR3 is TGTGCCACCAGTGATGCCGGGACAGACGTACAAGAGACCCAGTACTTC. Protein product: CATSDAGTDVQETQYF.

The V call is TRBV19, the J call TRBJ1-5; D is undetermined. The CDR3 covers 15 residues. The V end lost 1 base, the J end lost 0 bases, and 7 bases lay between the germline ends. The V gene's germline CDR1 is LNHDA and CDR2 SQIVND (reference sequence). The CDR3 DNA reads as TGTGCCAGTAGTATAGGTCAAAATAGCAATCAGCCCCAGCATTTT. It codes for CASSIGQNSNQPQHF.

This clonotype was seen repeatedly, ten times or more. The chain links TRBV12-5 to TRBJ2-1; unclear D gene. Trimming left V 1 base short and J 0 bases short, with 7 bases between. CDR3 size: 15 residues. CDR1 is LGHNT and CDR2 is FRNRAP in the germline V gene. Here the CDR3 reads CASGLAWSSYNEQFF. The CDR3, as DNA: TGTGCTAGTGGTTTGGCTTGGAGCTCCTACAATGAGCAGTTCTTC.

This clonotype was seen only a few times. The chain's CDR3 is CSVEDRGQESYEQYF. The CDR3 DNA reads TGCAGCGTTGAAGATAGGGGCCAGGAGAGCTACGAGCAGTACTTC. The chain uses TRBV29-1 and TRBJ2-7, with a possible D match to TRBD1 (5 bases). Germline values: CDR1 SQVTM, CDR2 ANQGSEA. Trimming took 0 bases from V and 3 from J, leaving 15 bases between them. This CDR3 comprises 15 residues.

This clonotype was detected only once. The J gene is TRBJ1-1, the V gene TRBV10-3; 9 bases align to TRBD1. The CDR3 extends over 15 amino acids. Trimming cost V 6 bases and J 1 base; bases outside gene matches: 6. Germline V gives CDR1 ENHRY, CDR2 SYGVKD. In nucleotides, the CDR3 is TGTGCCATCAGGGCGGGACAGGGACGGAACACTGAAGCTTTCTTT. Amino acids: CAIRAGQGRNTEAFF.

This clonotype was counted only a few times. The rearrangement uses TRBV24-1 and TRBJ2-3; 7 bases map to TRBD1. The V gene's germline CDR1 is KGHDR and CDR2 SFDVKD. The V gene end was trimmed by 4 bases and the J gene end by 4 bases; junction bases not matched to a gene: 10. This CDR3 is built from 16 residues. CDR3 protein: CATSETRTGQADTQYF. In DNA, the CDR3 is TGTGCCACCAGTGAAACAAGGACAGGACAGGCAGATACGCAGTATTTT.

The chain combines TRBV30 with TRBJ1-1, with 8 bases aligning to TRBD1. CDR3 length: 16 amino acids. Germline V gives CDR1 GTSNPN, CDR2 SVGIG (reference sequence). V gave up 5 bases and J gave up 4 bases; unmatched junction bases: 15. The CDR3 spells CAWGQGGSNVGTEAFF. In nucleotides, the CDR3 is TGTGCCTGGGGACAGGGTGGATCCAACGTCGGCACTGAAGCTTTCTTT.

This clonotype was seen only a few times. The chain joins TRBV6-1 to TRBJ2-1; D call uncertain. Germline V gene lookup returns CDR1 MNHNS and CDR2 SASEGT. The V gene lost 2 bases and the J gene lost 9 bases, with 23 bases spanning the gap. The CDR3 totals 17 residues. The chain's CDR3 is CASSESVGLTPEPEQFF. CDR3 sequence (DNA): TGTGCCAGCAGTGAATCTGTGGGTCTTACCCCAGAGCCTGAGCAGTTCTTC.

The J gene is TRBJ2-3, the V gene TRBV5-1; a possible D gene is TRBD1 (5 bases). Germline assignment: CDR1 SGHRS and CDR2 YFSETQ. CDR3 length: 15 amino acids. Trimming cost V 1 base and J 0 bases, with 9 bases left between them. CDR3 amino acids: CASSLTGFSTDTQYF. CDR3 coding DNA: TGCGCCAGCAGCTTGACAGGTTTTAGCACAGATACGCAGTATTTT.

This sequence joins TRBV7-2 and TRBJ2-7; D might be TRBD2 (6 bases). The germline V and J ends were trimmed by 6 bases and 3 bases, with 27 bases remaining between them. CDR3 length: 18 residues. Germline lookup yields CDR1 SGHTA and CDR2 FQGNSA. CDR3 bases: TGTGCCAGCAGTTCTAGGCTGGGGGGAAACGGGTTCTACTACGAGCAGTACTTC. Amino acids: CASSSRLGGNGFYYEQYF.